This is a list of T cell receptor beta chains from one sample in a study of shared clonotypes between healthy human individuals. Clones were read by immunoSEQ multiplex PCR, and TCRdb kept only the in-frame ones, dropping some. The table includes millions of clones, 90% to 95% detected once. Sample: naive CD4+ T cells sorted from blood. The receptor set was obtained from a man between 18 and 29 years old in good health. CDR3s leave out the opening cysteine and the closing phenylalanine or tryptophan. The order of the fields is clone size, V gene, J gene, CDR3 protein. Rows may omit the clone size; those that give it use once, few, many or a size class.

-	TRBV11-2	TRBJ2-7	ASSLDEGNEQY
-	TRBV5-1	TRBJ1-2	ASRRQGSYGYT
-	TRBV11-2	TRBJ1-2	ASSLTGGADGYT
-	TRBV5-4	TRBJ1-2	ASSLDGPDLHGYT
-	TRBV11-2	TRBJ2-2	ASSRRDITNRELF
-	TRBV30	TRBJ1-1	AWSVLPPSLGTEAF
-	TRBV18	TRBJ2-3	ASSRPEDTQY
-	TRBV6-6	TRBJ2-3	ASSYRLATSTDTQY
-	TRBV5-1	TRBJ2-3	ASSLGSGSSTDTQY
-	TRBV6-6	TRBJ2-7	ASSRGRDYEQY
-	TRBV28	TRBJ1-1	ASSTWTGWNPEAF
-	TRBV6-6	TRBJ1-4	ASSYWQGTNEKLF
-	TRBV29-1	TRBJ2-7	SARTDISSYEQY
-	TRBV2	TRBJ2-2	ASIAIAGGSTGELF
-	TRBV2	TRBJ1-6	ASTTEGTANSPLH
-	TRBV28	TRBJ1-1	ASSPPLGTEAF
-	TRBV5-1	TRBJ2-7	ASSSPGWGEQY
-	TRBV7-3	TRBJ1-1	ASSLGGPNTEAF
-	TRBV6-5	TRBJ1-1	ASKTLGDPTTEAF
once	TRBV6-5	TRBJ1-2	ASSYGGGYT
-	TRBV5-6	TRBJ2-7	ASSPRQDSYEQY
-	TRBV29-1	TRBJ2-7	SVVENYEQY
-	TRBV19	TRBJ1-1	ASKSPGDSTEAF
-	TRBV6-5	TRBJ1-2	ASSGPGTGNYGYT
-	TRBV5-1	TRBJ1-1	ASSLWQGANTEAF
-	TRBV7-2	TRBJ2-7	ASSPTNLGAHEQY
-	TRBV11-3	TRBJ2-2	ASSLAGTLNTGELF
-	TRBV11-2	TRBJ2-1	ASSLSTRGPLSSYNEQF
once	TRBV5-4	TRBJ2-5	ASSETGGGETQY
once	TRBV28	TRBJ2-7	ASSREAAVGSYEQY
few	TRBV7-2	TRBJ2-2	ASSLLAGVAGELF
-	TRBV6-6	TRBJ2-2	ASSPYRGQDGELF
once	TRBV27	TRBJ2-7	ASSLSRSYEQY
-	TRBV30	TRBJ1-3	AWSPYTGFGGNTIY
-	TRBV11-2	TRBJ2-7	ASSYFQIYEQY
-	TRBV7-9	TRBJ1-4	ASSLHGVGEKLF
-	TRBV10-3	TRBJ2-2	AIRRQGTPNTGELF
-	TRBV5-1	TRBJ2-3	ASSLEGITDTQY
-	TRBV5-1	TRBJ2-5	ATGGGQTYQETQY
-	TRBV5-4	TRBJ2-7	ASSLDGGGAYEQY
-	TRBV7-9	TRBJ1-1	ASSFRDRYTEAF
-	TRBV5-1	TRBJ2-7	ASSLIRDPPHQEQY
-	TRBV6-6	TRBJ2-7	ASTREPLSYEQY
-	TRBV30	TRBJ1-6	AWSADRGNNSPLH
once	TRBV7-3	TRBJ1-2	ASSPEGAHLPPNYGYT
-	TRBV7-8	TRBJ2-7	ASSRGQGARYEQY
few	TRBV9	TRBJ2-3	ASSVDPTDTQY